This T cell receptor (beta chain) was captured by sequencing in a study of CD8 T cells in ankylosing spondylitis. This clonotype was observed many times. Its antigen is currently unknown. With 0 bases removed from V and 0 bases from J, the gap between germline ends came to 12 bases. CDR1 is SGDLS and CDR2 is YYNGEE in the germline V gene. CDR3 length equals 17 residues. Researchers built TCR beta libraries using quantitative 5'-RACE with molecular barcodes. TCRdb fed the 5' RACE reads into MiXCR, producing one record per CDR3 protein. This sample has more than 500,000 distinct CDR3 sequences, with roughly 5.2% found just once. General study findings and limits: Significant enrichment of disease-linked clones was reported in matched ankylosing spondylitis synovial fluid. A TCR beta motif of fewer than ten highly homologous variants appeared characteristic of ankylosing spondylitis blood.

The chain couples TRBV9 to TRBJ1-4; tentative D call: TRBD1 (5 bases). The sequence was obtained from a male donor with ankylosing spondylitis. Sequenced: blood, either unsorted or a sorted T cell fraction (not recorded which). In DNA form, the CDR3 reads TGTGCCAGCAGCGTAGACCCAGGGTTAGCAACTAATGAAAAACTGTTTTTT. It is translated as CASSVDPGLATNEKLFF.